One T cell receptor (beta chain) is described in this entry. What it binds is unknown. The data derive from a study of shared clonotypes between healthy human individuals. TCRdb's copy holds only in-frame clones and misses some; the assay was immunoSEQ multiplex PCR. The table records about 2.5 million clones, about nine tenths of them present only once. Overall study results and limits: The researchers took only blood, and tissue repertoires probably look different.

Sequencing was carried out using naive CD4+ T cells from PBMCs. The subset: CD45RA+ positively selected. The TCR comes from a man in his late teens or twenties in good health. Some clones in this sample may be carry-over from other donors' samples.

The CDR3 region has the DNA TGTGCCAGCAGTGAAAGGGTGCTGAATTGGGGCGGCGAGCAGTACTTC. It encodes CASSERVLNWGGEQYF. The V call is TRBV6-1, the J call TRBJ2-7, with TRBD1 as a possible D gene (5 bases). With 2 bases removed from V and 6 bases from J, the gap between germline ends came to 20 bases. There are 16 residues in the CDR3. Germline V gives CDR1 MNHNS, CDR2 SASEGT.